These T cell receptor beta chains were read from a single sample in a study of blood T cell repertoires in COVID-19. TCRdb keeps only in-frame clones here, not all; method: immunoSEQ multiplex PCR. The sample carries 250,000 to 350,000 clones, roughly 86% recorded once. What was sequenced was PBMCs or T cells enriched from blood (not recorded which). These receptors were collected from a woman aged 45-65 years who had been exposed to COVID-19. CDR3s include the opening cysteine and the closing phenylalanine or tryptophan. A D gene is named only where the DNA matches it firmly. Some rows mark clone size as missing; the rest say once, few, many or name a class of expanded clone.

TRBD1,TRBV11-3,TRBJ2-7,once,CASSKGTGGYEQYF,TGTGCCAGCAGCAAGGGGACAGGGGGCTACGAGCAGTACTTC
.,TRBV28,TRBJ2-7,.,CASSFVPTPSKEQYF,TGTGCCAGCAGTTTTGTTCCGACTCCCAGCAAGGAGCAGTACTTC
.,TRBV11-2,TRBJ2-1,.,CASSYRGPGSYNEQFF,TGTGCCAGCAGCTACCGAGGGCCAGGTTCCTACAATGAGCAGTTCTTC
.,TRBV19,TRBJ1-1,.,CASSRGRNTEAFF,TGTGCCAGTAGTAGGGGCCGAAACACTGAAGCTTTCTTT
.,TRBV24-1,TRBJ2-7,.,CATSDLGGEGEQYF,TGTGCCACCAGTGATTTGGGCGGAGAAGGCGAGCAGTACTTC
TRBD1,TRBV3-1/TRBV3-2,TRBJ1-2,.,CASSLTGRLTF,TGTGCCAGCAGCCTGACAGGGCGCCTAACCTTC
TRBD1,TRBV2,TRBJ2-7,.,CASSEGQGASYEQYF,TGTGCCAGCAGTGAAGGACAGGGGGCTTCCTACGAGCAGTACTTC
TRBD1,TRBV29-1,TRBJ2-2,once,CSVGTALNTGELFF,TGCAGTGTGGGGACAGCTCTTAACACCGGGGAGCTGTTTTTT
.,TRBV27,TRBJ2-3,.,CASSSIRVGADTQYF,TGTGCCAGCAGTTCCATCAGGGTAGGAGCAGATACGCAGTATTTT
.,TRBV7-9,TRBJ2-5,.,CASSSTVYQETQYF,TGTGCCAGCAGCTCCACGGTTTACCAAGAGACCCAGTACTTC
TRBD1,TRBV5-1,TRBJ1-1,.,CASSLRETGVNTEAFF,TGCGCCAGCAGCTTAAGAGAAACAGGGGTGAACACTGAAGCTTTCTTT
.,TRBV28,TRBJ1-3,few,CASSFSLYGRAGNTIYF,TGTGCCAGCAGTTTCAGCCTTTACGGCAGGGCTGGAAACACCATATATTTT
.,TRBV6-5,TRBJ2-2,few,CASSPFLTGELFF,TGTGCCAGCAGCCCCTTTCTAACCGGGGAGCTGTTTTTT
.,TRBV19,TRBJ1-1,.,CASQVGANTEAFF,TGTGCCAGCCAGGTAGGGGCGAACACTGAAGCTTTCTTT
TRBD1,TRBV5-4,TRBJ1-1,.,CASSTLRTGGGTEAFF,TGTGCCAGCAGCACACTACGGACAGGGGGTGGTACTGAAGCTTTCTTT
TRBD1,TRBV6-1,TRBJ2-3,.,CASSGRDRRGSTDTQYF,TGTGCCAGCAGTGGCCGGGACAGGCGTGGTAGCACAGATACGCAGTATTTT
TRBD1,TRBV9,TRBJ1-4,.,CASSARQGPNEKLFF,TGTGCCAGCAGCGCCCGACAGGGCCCTAATGAAAAACTGTTTTTT
.,TRBV3-1/TRBV3-2,TRBJ1-1,.,CASSQGGETVAFF,TGTGCCAGCAGCCAAGGCGGGGAGACCGTAGCTTTCTTT
.,TRBV5-4,TRBJ1-1,.,CASSLAGGVRTEAFF,TGTGCCAGCAGCTTGGCCGGGGGGGTCCGCACTGAAGCTTTCTTT
TRBD1,TRBV14,TRBJ2-7,.,CASSRTGDVQYF,TGTGCCAGCAGCCGGACAGGGGACGTGCAGTACTTC